One and the same sample provided the 22 T cell receptor beta chains below, sequenced in a study of OX40 agonist ivuxolimab in advanced cancers. Profiling relied on immunoSEQ multiplex PCR, and the TCRdb table lists in-frame clones only, not all of them. The sample consists of 65,000 to 70,000 clones, more than 75% of them appearing once. This specimen was CD4+ or CD8+ T cells sorted from blood, taken in a trial of the OX40 agonist ivuxolimab. These receptors all come from an adult with an advanced solid tumor such as melanoma, head and neck, liver or kidney cancer.

The chain joins TRBV1 to TRBJ2-4; TRBD2, the table's D call, was not compared with the DNA. TRBV1 is designated a pseudogene. The CDR3 extends over 17 amino acids. Here the CDR3 DNA reads TGCACCAGCAGCCAAGTAACTAGCGGGGATTACAAAAACATTCAGTACTTC. Residues: CTSSQVTSGDYKNIQYF.

This CDR3 is CASSLPGANTEAFF. CDR3 sequence (DNA): TGTGCCAGCAGCCTTCCGGGGGCGAACACTGAAGCTTTCTTT. J is TRBJ1-1 and V is TRBV14; D is perhaps TRBD1 (6 bases). The CDR3 contains 14 residues. Germline CDR1 reads SGHDN; CDR2 reads FVKESK. V gave up 4 bases and J gave up 1 base, with 10 bases separating them.

This CDR3 is CASSVYAGGNTIYF. In DNA, the CDR3 is TGTGCCAGCAGTGTTTACGCGGGGGGAAACACCATATATTTT. The chain couples TRBV28 to TRBJ1-3; no definite D call. The V gene lost 5 bases and the J gene lost 4 bases, with 12 bases spanning the gap. The CDR3 has 14 residues. Germline loops: CDR1 MDHEN, CDR2 SYDVKM.

The chain employs TRBV6-5 and TRBJ2-7, with TRBD1 matching over 10 bases. V shed 5 bases and J 13 bases; nucleotides not matched to a gene: 11. The CDR3 consists of 13 residues. Germline V gene data show CDR1 as MNHEY and CDR2 as SVGAGI. This CDR3 is CASSPTGTGAKYV. DNA of the CDR3: TGTGCCAGCAGTCCAACCGGGACAGGGGCCAAATACGTC.

This chain links TRBV6-6 with TRBJ1-4; D remains ambiguous. Germline V lookup: CDR1 MNHNY, CDR2 SVGAGI (reference sequence). Trimming stripped 1 base from V and 3 bases from J, with 6 bases between. This CDR3 comprises 14 residues. This CDR3 reads CASSYFGSNEKLFF. The CDR3 DNA follows: TGTGCCAGCAGTTACTTCGGGTCTAATGAAAAACTGTTTTTT.

This chain connects TRBV5-4 to TRBJ2-1; TRBD2 matches at 13 bases. Unmatched junction bases numbered 10, after V lost 3 bases and J lost 7 bases. Germline CDR1 reads SGHNT; CDR2 reads YYREEE (reference sequence). The CDR3 is 17 amino acids. The CDR3 sequence: CASSSERLAGGRNEQFF. The CDR3 DNA reads as TGTGCCAGCAGCTCAGAACGACTAGCGGGGGGTAGGAATGAGCAGTTCTTC.

This clone is a singleton in its sample. This chain joins TRBV10-1 and TRBJ2-4; D might be TRBD1 (6 bases). The V end was cut by 3 bases, the J end by 8 bases, with 14 bases between. This CDR3 is 14 amino acids long. Germline lookup yields CDR1 WNHNN and CDR2 SYGVQD (reference sequence). The CDR3 reads CASSEYRDNDIQYF. As DNA, the CDR3 is TGCGCCAGCAGTGAATACAGGGATAATGACATTCAGTACTTC.

Concerning this clone itself: One junction end disagrees with the germline gene, perhaps due to a read error. The V gene is TRBV7-2, the J gene TRBJ2-3; 11 bases fit TRBD1. The CDR3 is 15 amino acids. The germline V gene has CDR1 SGHTA and CDR2 FQGNSA. CDR3 loop: CASSPRDRGLSTQNF. In DNA form, the CDR3 reads TGTGCCAGCAGCCCCCGGGACAGGGGGTTATCAACGCAGAATTTT.

The chain joins TRBV7-4 to TRBJ2-1, with a possible D match to TRBD2 (6 bases). From germline, CDR1 is SGHVT and CDR2 SQSDAQ. The CDR3 runs 17 residues. V shed 5 bases and J shed 7 bases, with 24 bases lying between them. The CDR3 DNA is TGTGCCAGCAGCCCCCACCGGATGTCGGGGGTGGGGAATGAGCAGTTCTTC. This sequence encodes CASSPHRMSGVGNEQFF.

J is TRBJ2-5 and V is TRBV7-6; maybe TRBD2 (6 bases). Per germline, CDR1 SGHVS and CDR2 FNYEAQ. CDR3 length: 16 amino acids. Trimming left V 2 bases short and J 5 bases short, with 18 bases between. In nucleotides, the CDR3 is TGTGCCAGCAGCTTAACGGGGTCGGCGGGGTCGGAGACCCAGTACTTC. It yields the protein CASSLTGSAGSETQYF.

The chain joins TRBV2 to TRBJ2-1, with 7 bases aligning to TRBD1. The CDR3 extends over 14 amino acids. Germline loops: CDR1 SNHLY, CDR2 FYNNEI. Trimming removed 1 base from V and 7 bases from J; junction bases left unmatched: 4. The CDR3 loop reads CASSEGVRGNEQFF. As DNA, the CDR3 is TGTGCCAGCAGTGAAGGAGTCAGGGGGAATGAGCAGTTCTTC.

The chain joins TRBV7-2 to TRBJ1-2; D is ambiguous. Germline values: CDR1 SGHTA, CDR2 FQGNSA. The CDR3 loop spans 13 amino acids. V was trimmed by 1 base and J by 8 bases, leaving 11 bases between them. The CDR3 here is CASSLVGSSGYTF. DNA of the CDR3: TGTGCCAGCAGCTTAGTCGGCAGTAGCGGCTACACCTTC.

The chain couples TRBV30 to TRBJ1-3; D might be TRBD1 (5 bases). The CDR3 runs 13 residues. Germline loops: CDR1 GTSNPN, CDR2 SVGIG (reference sequence). V lost 1 base and J 9 bases, leaving 13 bases between the germline ends. CDR3 region: CAWSGDRWSTIYF. The DNA of the CDR3 is TGTGCCTGGAGTGGGGACCGCTGGAGCACCATATATTTT.

This rearrangement joins TRBV19 to TRBJ1-3; D not certain. CDR1 is LNHDA and CDR2 is SQIVND in the germline V gene (reference sequence). CDR3 length: 13 residues. V lost 6 bases and J lost 2, with 8 bases in between. CDR3: CASRTITGNTIYF. CDR3 coding DNA: TGTGCCAGTAGAACAATTACTGGAAACACCATATATTTT. Drawing the rest from reference TRBV19 and TRBJ1-3, the complete variable domain is DGGITQSPKYLFRKEGQNVTLSCEQNLNHDAMYWYRQDPGQGLRLIYYSQIVNDFQKGDIAEGYSVSREKKESFPLTVTSAQKNPTAFYLCASRTITGNTIYFGEGSWLTVV.

This sequence joins TRBV4-1 and TRBJ1-4; possible D gene TRBD1, 5 bases. The germline V gene has CDR1 MGHRA and CDR2 YSYEKL. Trimming removed 0 bases from V and 8 bases from J, with 13 bases in between. CDR3 length: 15 amino acids. Here the CDR3 reads CASSQDHRGWEKLFF. In DNA, the CDR3 is TGCGCCAGCAGCCAAGATCATCGGGGGTGGGAAAAACTGTTTTTT.

In regard to this clone: This may arise from a read error, as a much more abundant clone is one base away. The gene calls are TRBV7-3 and TRBJ1-1; 8 positions match TRBD1. CDR1 and CDR2 from the germline V gene are SGHTA and FQGTGA. The CDR3 consists of 14 residues. Unmatched junction bases numbered 14, after V lost 5 bases and J lost 12 bases. The CDR3 coding sequence is TGTGCCAGCAGCCCCACGACAGGGGTGGAAGAAACTTTCTTT. It encodes CASSPTTGVEETFF.

J is TRBJ1-2 and V is TRBV4-1, with TRBD1 as a possible D gene (6 bases). The V and J ends lost 1 base and 4 bases respectively, with 16 bases between them. CDR1 is MGHRA, CDR2 YSYEKL, per germline. CDR3 size: 16 residues. The DNA of the CDR3 is TGCGCCAGCAGCCAAGTCGTTCGGGGGGCTGGCTATGGCTACACCTTC. Protein sequence: CASSQVVRGAGYGYTF.

The chain is built from TRBV5-6 and TRBJ2-6, with D possibly being TRBD1 (6 bases). Trimming pared 4 bases from V and 2 bases from J, leaving 10 bases between. Germline-derived CDR1 and CDR2 are SGHDT and YYEEEE. The CDR3 has 15 amino acids. The CDR3 DNA follows: TGTGCCAGCAGCGTAACAGGGCCTGGGGCCAACGTCCTGACTTTC. Its protein is CASSVTGPGANVLTF. Full variable domain (missing parts from reference TRBV5-6 and TRBJ2-6): DAGVTQSPTHLIKTRGQQVTLRCSPKSGHDTVSWYQQALGQGPQFIFQYYEEEERQRGNFPDRFSGHQFPNYSSELNVNALLLGDSALYLCASSVTGPGANVLTFGAGSRLTVL.

This chain joins TRBV28 and TRBJ2-3; 10 positions agree with TRBD2. The V gene end was trimmed by 6 bases and the J gene end by 5 bases; junction bases not matched to a gene: 11. Germline-derived CDR1 and CDR2 are MDHEN and SYDVKM. This CDR3 spans 16 amino acids. DNA for the CDR3: TGTGCCAGCAGCCCCCGGGGGAGCGGGAGGGAAGATACGCAGTATTTT. The encoded protein is CASSPRGSGREDTQYF.

The CDR3 nucleotides are TGTGCCAGTAGTATAGTAGGGACAGGGGCCAATCAGCCCCAGCATTTT. This translates into CASSIVGTGANQPQHF. The chain uses TRBV19 and TRBJ1-5, with TRBD1 matching 10 bases. This CDR3 spans 16 amino acids. CDR1 and CDR2 from the germline V gene are LNHDA and SQIVND (reference sequence). The ends lost 1 base at V and 3 bases at J; junction bases unmatched: 3.

This chain uses TRBV19 with TRBJ1-2; 8 bases are a match to TRBD1. Germline V gene data show CDR1 as LNHDA and CDR2 as SQIVND (reference sequence). J was trimmed by 3 bases and V by 3 bases; bases with no gene match: 3. The CDR3 is 14 amino acids. The CDR3 spells CASSIPGQDYGYTF. The CDR3 nucleotides are TGTGCCAGTAGTATTCCGGGACAGGACTATGGCTACACCTTC.

The J gene is TRBJ2-2, the V gene TRBV4-3; 10 bases are a match to TRBD2. V gave up 0 bases and J gave up 2 bases; unmatched junction bases: 6. Per germline, CDR1 LGHNA and CDR2 YSLEER. This CDR3 has 18 residues. The CDR3 reads CASSQDMLAGGNTGELFF. The DNA of the CDR3 is TGCGCCAGCAGCCAAGATATGTTAGCGGGAGGTAACACCGGGGAGCTGTTTTTT.